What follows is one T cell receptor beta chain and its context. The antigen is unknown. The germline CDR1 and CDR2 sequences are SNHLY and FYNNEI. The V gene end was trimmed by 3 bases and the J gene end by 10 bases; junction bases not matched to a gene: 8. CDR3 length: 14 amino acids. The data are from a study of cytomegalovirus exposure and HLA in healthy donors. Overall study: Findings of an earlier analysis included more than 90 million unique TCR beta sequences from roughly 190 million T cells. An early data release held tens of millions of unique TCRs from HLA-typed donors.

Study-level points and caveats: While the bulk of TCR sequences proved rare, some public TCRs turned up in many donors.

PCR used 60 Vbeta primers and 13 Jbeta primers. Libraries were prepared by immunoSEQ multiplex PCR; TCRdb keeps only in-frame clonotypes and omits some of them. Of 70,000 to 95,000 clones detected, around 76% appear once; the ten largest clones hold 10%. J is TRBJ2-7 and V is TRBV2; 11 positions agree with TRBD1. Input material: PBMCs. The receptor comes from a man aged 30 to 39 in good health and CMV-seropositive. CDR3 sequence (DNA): TGTGCCAGCAGTGATTATGGGACAGGGGGTCTTCAGTACTTC. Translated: CASSDYGTGGLQYF.